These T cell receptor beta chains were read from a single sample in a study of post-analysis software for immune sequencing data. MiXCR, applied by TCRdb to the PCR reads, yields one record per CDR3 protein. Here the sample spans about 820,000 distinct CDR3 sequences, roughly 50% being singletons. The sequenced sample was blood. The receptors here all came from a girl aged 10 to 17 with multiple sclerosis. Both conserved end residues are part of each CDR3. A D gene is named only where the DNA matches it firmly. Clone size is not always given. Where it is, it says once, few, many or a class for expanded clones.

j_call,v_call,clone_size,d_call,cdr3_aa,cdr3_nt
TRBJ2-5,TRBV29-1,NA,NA,CSVAGRAVRNEQYF,TGCAGCGTTGCCGGTAGGGCAGTCCGCAATGAGCAGTACTTC
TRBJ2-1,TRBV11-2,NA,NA,CASSSRVSIYNEQFF,TGTGCCAGCAGCTCCCGGGTCTCAATTTACAATGAGCAGTTCTTC
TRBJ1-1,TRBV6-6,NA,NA,CASSRGWGVNTEAFF,TGTGCCAGCAGTAGAGGGTGGGGGGTGAACACTGAAGCTTTCTTT
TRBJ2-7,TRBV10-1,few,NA,CASSDQDSYEQYF,TGCGCCAGCTCGGACCAGGACTCCTACGAGCAGTACTTC
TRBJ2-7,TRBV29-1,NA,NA,CSVEDLGAGGVYEQYF,TGCAGCGTTGAAGATCTCGGGGCAGGTGGGGTCTACGAGCAGTACTTC
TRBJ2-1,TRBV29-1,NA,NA,CSVEEMAYNEQFF,TGCAGCGTTGAAGAGATGGCTTACAATGAGCAGTTCTTC
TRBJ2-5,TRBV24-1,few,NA,CATSDPTSGEAETQYF,TGTGCCACCAGTGATCCCACCTCAGGCGAAGCGGAGACCCAGTACTTC
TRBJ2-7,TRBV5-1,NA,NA,CASSLGLARHEQYF,TGCGCCAGCAGCTTGGGACTTGCCCGACACGAGCAGTACTTC
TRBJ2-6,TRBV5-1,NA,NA,CASSLARPGANVLTF,TGCGCCAGCAGCTTGGCCAGACCTGGGGCCAACGTCCTGACTTTC
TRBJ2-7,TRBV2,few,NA,CATLPVGYEQYF,TGTGCCACCCTCCCGGTGGGCTACGAGCAGTACTTC
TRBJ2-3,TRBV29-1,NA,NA,CSVASRGIRTDTQYF,TGCAGCGTAGCAAGCAGGGGAATACGCACAGATACGCAGTATTTT
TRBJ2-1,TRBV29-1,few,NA,CSVGGGGGPHYNEQFF,TGCAGCGTTGGGGGGGGAGGGGGACCCCATTACAATGAGCAGTTCTTC
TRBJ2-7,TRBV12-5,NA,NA,CASGLGGGPFSYEQYF,TGTGCTAGTGGGCTTGGGGGGGGCCCGTTTTCCTACGAGCAGTACTTC
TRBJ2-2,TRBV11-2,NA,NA,CASSLGGGHPNTGELFF,TGTGCCAGCAGCTTAGGAGGAGGACATCCGAACACCGGGGAGCTGTTTTTT
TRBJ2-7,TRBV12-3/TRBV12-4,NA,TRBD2,CASSLGLAGGLHEQYF,TGTGCCAGCAGTCTGGGACTAGCGGGAGGGCTCCACGAGCAGTACTTC
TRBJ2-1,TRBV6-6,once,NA,CASSPRWGDLFEQFF,TGTGCCAGCAGCCCCAGGTGGGGGGACCTCTTTGAGCAGTTCTTC
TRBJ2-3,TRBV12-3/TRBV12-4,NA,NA,CASRSCASADTQYF,TGTGCCAGCAGGTCCTGTGCGAGCGCAGATACGCAGTATTTT
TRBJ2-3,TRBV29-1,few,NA,CSVVGDTQYF,TGCAGCGTTGTAGGAGATACGCAGTATTTT
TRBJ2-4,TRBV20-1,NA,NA,CSASGTWDLDLAKNIQYF,TGCAGTGCTAGTGGGACCTGGGACCTGGATCTAGCCAAAAACATTCAGTACTTC
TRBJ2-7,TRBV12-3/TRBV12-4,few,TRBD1,CASSSPWGQGGEQYF,TGTGCCAGCAGTTCCCCGTGGGGACAGGGTGGCGAGCAGTACTTC
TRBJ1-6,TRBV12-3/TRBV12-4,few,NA,CASSSGLSSPLHF,TGTGCCAGCAGTTCCGGATTAAGTTCACCCCTCCACTTT
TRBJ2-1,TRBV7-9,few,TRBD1,CASSLLPGQGINEQFF,TGTGCCAGCAGCTTATTGCCTGGACAGGGGATAAATGAGCAGTTCTTC
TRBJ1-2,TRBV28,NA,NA,CASSQETNYGYTF,TGTGCCAGCAGTCAAGAGACTAACTATGGCTACACCTTC
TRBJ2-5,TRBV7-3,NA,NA,CASSLTFDGFYNEQYF,TGTGCCAGCAGCTTAACGTTTGACGGATTCTACAATGAGCAGTACTTC
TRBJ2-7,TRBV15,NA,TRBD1,CATSGTGKTYEQYF,TGTGCCACCTCCGGGACAGGGAAAACCTACGAGCAGTACTTC
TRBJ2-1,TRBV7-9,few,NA,CASSLNGDYNEQFF,TGTGCCAGCAGCTTAAACGGGGATTACAATGAGCAGTTCTTC
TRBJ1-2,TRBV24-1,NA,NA,CATSDDKTSGYTF,TGTGCCACCAGTGACGATAAAACCAGTGGCTACACCTTC
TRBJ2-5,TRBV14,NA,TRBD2,CASSTRTGGFRETQYF,TGTGCCAGCAGCACCCGGACGGGGGGGTTCAGAGAGACCCAGTACTTC
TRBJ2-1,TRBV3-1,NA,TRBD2,CASSHGLAGWVVNEQFF,TGTGCCAGCAGCCACGGACTAGCGGGTTGGGTTGTAAATGAGCAGTTCTTC
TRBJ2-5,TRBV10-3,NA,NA,CAISGVVQGEETQYF,TGTGCCATCAGTGGGGTGGTCCAGGGTGAGGAGACCCAGTACTTC
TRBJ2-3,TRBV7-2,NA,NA,CASSLTATTDTQYF,TGTGCCAGCAGCTTAACAGCAACTACAGATACGCAGTATTTT
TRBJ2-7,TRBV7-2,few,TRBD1,CASSEGTGIPYEQYF,TGTGCCAGCAGTGAAGGGACAGGGATCCCCTACGAGCAGTACTTC
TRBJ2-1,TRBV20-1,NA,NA,CSARDRALPLYNEQFF,TGCAGTGCTAGAGACCGGGCCCTACCTCTCTACAATGAGCAGTTCTTC
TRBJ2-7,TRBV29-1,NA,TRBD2,CSVEGAGGYEQYF,TGCAGCGTCGAGGGAGCGGGAGGGTACGAGCAGTACTTC
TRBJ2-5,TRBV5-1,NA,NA,CASSLDQIRKTQYF,TGCGCCAGCAGCTTGGACCAGATTCGTAAGACCCAGTACTTC
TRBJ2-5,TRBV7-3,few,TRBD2,CASSSTGLAGVQETQYF,TGTGCCAGCAGCTCAACGGGACTAGCGGGGGTACAAGAGACCCAGTACTTC
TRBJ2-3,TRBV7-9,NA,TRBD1,CASSSTGGNQYF,TGTGCCAGCAGCTCGACAGGGGGCAATCAGTATTTT
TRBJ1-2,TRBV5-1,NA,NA,CASSSDAGYTF,TGCGCCAGCAGCTCCGATGCTGGCTACACCTTC
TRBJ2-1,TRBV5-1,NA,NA,CASSYAARSSYNEQFF,TGCGCCAGCAGCTACGCCGCCCGGAGCTCCTACAATGAGCAGTTCTTC
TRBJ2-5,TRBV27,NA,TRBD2,CASRGLALVEQYF,TGTGCCAGCAGAGGACTAGCCCTCGTGGAGCAGTACTTC
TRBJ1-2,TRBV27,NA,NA,CASSRGRGGGYTF,TGTGCCAGCAGCCGGGGCAGGGGCGGTGGCTACACCTTC
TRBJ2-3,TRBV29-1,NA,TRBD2,CSTGARGVTDTQYF,TGCAGTACCGGAGCGCGGGGGGTCACAGATACGCAGTATTTT
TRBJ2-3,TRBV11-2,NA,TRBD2,CVSSFRLAGSPSTDTQYF,TGTGTCAGCAGCTTTCGACTAGCGGGGTCTCCTAGCACAGATACGCAGTATTTT
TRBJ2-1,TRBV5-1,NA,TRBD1,CASSLRQGEANEQFF,TGCGCCAGCAGCTTGAGGCAGGGGGAAGCCAATGAGCAGTTCTTC
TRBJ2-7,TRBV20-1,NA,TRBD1,CSARAGTGSNEQYF,TGCAGTGCTAGAGCGGGGACAGGTTCGAACGAGCAGTACTTC
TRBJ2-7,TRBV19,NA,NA,CASSIQLSSYEQYF,TGTGCCAGCTCAATCCAACTAAGCTCCTACGAGCAGTACTTC
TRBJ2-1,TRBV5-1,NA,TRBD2,CASSGGLAGDEQFF,TGCGCCAGCAGCGGGGGACTAGCGGGGGATGAGCAGTTCTTC